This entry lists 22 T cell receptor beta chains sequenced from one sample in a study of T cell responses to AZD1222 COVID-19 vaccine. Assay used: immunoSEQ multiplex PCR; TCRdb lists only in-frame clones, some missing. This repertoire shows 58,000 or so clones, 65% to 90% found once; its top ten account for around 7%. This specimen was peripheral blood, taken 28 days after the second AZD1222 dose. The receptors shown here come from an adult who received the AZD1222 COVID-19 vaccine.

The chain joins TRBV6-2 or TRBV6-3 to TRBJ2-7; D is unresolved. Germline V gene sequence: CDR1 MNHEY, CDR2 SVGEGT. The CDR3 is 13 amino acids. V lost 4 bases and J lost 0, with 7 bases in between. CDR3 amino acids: CASSFTGSYEQYF. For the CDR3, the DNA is TGTGCCAGCAGTTTTACTGGCTCCTACGAGCAGTACTTC.

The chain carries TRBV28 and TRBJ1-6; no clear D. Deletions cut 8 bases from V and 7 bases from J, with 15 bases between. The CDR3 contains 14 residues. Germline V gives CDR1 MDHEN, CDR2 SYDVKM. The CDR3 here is CASHIYVPNSPLHF. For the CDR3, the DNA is TGTGCCAGCCACATATATGTGCCGAATTCACCCCTCCACTTT. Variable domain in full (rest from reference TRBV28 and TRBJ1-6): DVKVTQSSRYLVKRTGEKVFLECVQDMDHENMFWYRQDPGLGLRLIYFSYDVKMKEKGDIPEGYSVSREKKERFSLILESASTNQTSMYLCASHIYVPNSPLHFGNGTRLTVT.

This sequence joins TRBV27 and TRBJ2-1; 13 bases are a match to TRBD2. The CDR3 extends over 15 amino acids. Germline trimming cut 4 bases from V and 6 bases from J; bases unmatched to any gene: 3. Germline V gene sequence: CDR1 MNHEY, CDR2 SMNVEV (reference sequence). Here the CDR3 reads CASSSGLAGANEQFF. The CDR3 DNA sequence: TGTGCCAGCAGTTCCGGACTAGCGGGAGCCAATGAGCAGTTCTTC.

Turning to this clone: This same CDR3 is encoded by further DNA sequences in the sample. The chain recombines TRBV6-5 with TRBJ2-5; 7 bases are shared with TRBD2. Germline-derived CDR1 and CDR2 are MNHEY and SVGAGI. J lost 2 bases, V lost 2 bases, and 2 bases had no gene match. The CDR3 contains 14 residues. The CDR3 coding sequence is TGTGCCAGCAGTTACGGGGGGGTTCAAGAGACCCAGTACTTC. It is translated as CASSYGGVQETQYF.

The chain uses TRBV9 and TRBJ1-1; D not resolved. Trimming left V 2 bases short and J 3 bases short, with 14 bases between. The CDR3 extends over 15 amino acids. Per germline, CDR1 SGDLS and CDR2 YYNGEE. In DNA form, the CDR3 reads TGTGCCAGCAGCGTGGGAAATCGGCTTCACACTGAAGCTTTCTTT. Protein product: CASSVGNRLHTEAFF. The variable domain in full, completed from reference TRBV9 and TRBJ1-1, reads DSGVTQTPKHLITATGQRVTLRCSPRSGDLSVYWYQQSLDQGLQFLIQYYNGEERAKGNILERFSAQQFPDLHSELNLSSLELGDSALYFCASSVGNRLHTEAFFGQGTRLTVV.

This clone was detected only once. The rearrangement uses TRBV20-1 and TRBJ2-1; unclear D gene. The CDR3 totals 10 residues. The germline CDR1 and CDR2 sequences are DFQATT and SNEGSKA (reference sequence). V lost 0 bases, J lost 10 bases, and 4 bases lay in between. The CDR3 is CSAREREQFF. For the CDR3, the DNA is TGCAGTGCTAGAGAGCGAGAGCAGTTCTTC.

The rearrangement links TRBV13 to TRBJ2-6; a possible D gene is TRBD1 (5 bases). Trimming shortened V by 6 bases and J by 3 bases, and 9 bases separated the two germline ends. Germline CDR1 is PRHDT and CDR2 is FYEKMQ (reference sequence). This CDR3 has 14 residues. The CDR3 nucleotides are TGTGCCAGCAGTCTCAGGGATGGGGCCAACGTCCTGACTTTC. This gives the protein CASSLRDGANVLTF.

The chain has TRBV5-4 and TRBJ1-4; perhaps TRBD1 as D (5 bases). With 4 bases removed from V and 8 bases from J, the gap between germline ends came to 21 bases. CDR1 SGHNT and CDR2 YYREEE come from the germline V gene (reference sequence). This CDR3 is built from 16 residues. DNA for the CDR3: TGTGCCAGCAGCATACCACGAGCGGGGGAGTTGGAAAAACTGTTTTTT. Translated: CASSIPRAGELEKLFF.

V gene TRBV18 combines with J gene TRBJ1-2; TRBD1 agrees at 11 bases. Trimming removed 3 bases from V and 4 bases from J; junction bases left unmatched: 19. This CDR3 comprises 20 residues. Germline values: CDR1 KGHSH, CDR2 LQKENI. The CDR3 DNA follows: TGTGCCAGCTCACCTCTAGATACCATCCCCGGACAGGGGGCGATCTATGGCTACACCTTC. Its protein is CASSPLDTIPGQGAIYGYTF.

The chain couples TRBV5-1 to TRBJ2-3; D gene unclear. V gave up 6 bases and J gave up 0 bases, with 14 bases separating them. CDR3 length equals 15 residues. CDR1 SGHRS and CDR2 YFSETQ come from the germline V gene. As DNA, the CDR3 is TGCGCCAGCAAATTTAGGTGGGGAAGCACAGATACGCAGTATTTT. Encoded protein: CASKFRWGSTDTQYF.

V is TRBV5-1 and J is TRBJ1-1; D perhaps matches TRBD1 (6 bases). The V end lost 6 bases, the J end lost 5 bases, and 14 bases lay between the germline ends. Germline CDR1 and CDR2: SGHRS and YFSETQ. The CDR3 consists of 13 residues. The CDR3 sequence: CASKIQGNTEAFF. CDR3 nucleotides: TGCGCCAGCAAGATTCAGGGGAATACTGAAGCTTTCTTT.

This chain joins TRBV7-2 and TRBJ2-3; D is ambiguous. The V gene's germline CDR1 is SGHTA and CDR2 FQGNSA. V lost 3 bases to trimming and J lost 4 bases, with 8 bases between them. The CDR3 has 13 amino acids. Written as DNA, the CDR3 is TGTGCCAGCAGCTTTAACTACGCAGATACGCAGTATTTT. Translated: CASSFNYADTQYF.

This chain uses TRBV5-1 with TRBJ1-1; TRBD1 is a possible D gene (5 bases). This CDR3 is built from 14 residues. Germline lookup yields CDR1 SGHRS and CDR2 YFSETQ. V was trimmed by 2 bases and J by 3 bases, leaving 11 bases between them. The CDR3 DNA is TGCGCCAGCAGCTTCGCAGGGATGGACACTGAAGCTTTCTTT. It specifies CASSFAGMDTEAFF.

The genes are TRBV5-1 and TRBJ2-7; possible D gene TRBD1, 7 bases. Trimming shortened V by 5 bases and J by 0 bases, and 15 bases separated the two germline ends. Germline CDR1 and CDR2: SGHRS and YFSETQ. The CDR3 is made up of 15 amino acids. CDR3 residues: CASRRDSGSSYEQYF. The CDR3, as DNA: TGCGCCAGCAGGCGGGACAGCGGAAGCTCCTACGAGCAGTACTTC.

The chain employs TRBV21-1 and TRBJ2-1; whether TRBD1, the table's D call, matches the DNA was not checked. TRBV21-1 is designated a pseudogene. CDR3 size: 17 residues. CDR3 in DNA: TGTGCCAGCAGCAAAGAGGGGGCGGAAGGCACCTACAATGAGCAGTTCTTC. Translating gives CASSKEGAEGTYNEQFF.

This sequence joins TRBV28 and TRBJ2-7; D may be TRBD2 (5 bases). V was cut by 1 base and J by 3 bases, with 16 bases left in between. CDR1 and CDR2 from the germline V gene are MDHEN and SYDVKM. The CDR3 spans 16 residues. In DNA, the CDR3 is TGTGCCAGCAGTTTATCAGGAGGATTTGGGCGCTACGAGCAGTACTTC. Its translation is CASSLSGGFGRYEQYF.

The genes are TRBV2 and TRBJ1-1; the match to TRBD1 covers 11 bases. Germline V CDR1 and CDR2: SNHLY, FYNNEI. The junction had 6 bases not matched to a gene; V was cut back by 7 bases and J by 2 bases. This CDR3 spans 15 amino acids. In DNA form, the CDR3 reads TGTGCCAGCACCTGGACAGGGGGCGCCAACACTGAAGCTTTCTTT. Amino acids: CASTWTGGANTEAFF. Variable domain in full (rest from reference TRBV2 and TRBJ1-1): EPEVTQTPSHQVTQMGQEVILRCVPISNHLYFYWYRQILGQKVEFLVSFYNNEISEKSEIFDDQFSVERPDGSNFTLKIRSTKLEDSAMYFCASTWTGGANTEAFFGQGTRLTVV.

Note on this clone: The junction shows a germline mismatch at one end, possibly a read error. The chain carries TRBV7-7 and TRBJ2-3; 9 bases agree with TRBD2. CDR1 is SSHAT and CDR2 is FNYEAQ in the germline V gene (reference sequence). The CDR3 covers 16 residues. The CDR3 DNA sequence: TGTGCTAGCAGCTTAGGGGCTAGCGGGGTTGCAGATACGCAGTATTTT. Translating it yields CASSLGASGVADTQYF.

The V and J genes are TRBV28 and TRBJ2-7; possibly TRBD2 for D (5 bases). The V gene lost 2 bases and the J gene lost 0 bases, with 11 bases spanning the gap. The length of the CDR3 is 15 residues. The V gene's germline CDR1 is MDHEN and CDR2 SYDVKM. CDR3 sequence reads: CASSLAGGSSYEQYF. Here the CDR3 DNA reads TGTGCCAGCAGTTTAGCGGGTGGGAGCTCCTACGAGCAGTACTTC.

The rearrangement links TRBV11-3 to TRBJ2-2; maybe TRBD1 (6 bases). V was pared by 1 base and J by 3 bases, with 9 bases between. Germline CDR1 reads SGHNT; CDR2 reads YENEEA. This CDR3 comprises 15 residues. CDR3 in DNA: TGTGCCAGCAGCTTAGCCGCAGGGGACACCGGGGAGCTGTTTTTT. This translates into CASSLAAGDTGELFF.

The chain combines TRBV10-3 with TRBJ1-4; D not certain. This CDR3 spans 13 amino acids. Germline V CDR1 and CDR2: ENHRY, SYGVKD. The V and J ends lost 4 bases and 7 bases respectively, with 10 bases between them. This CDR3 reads CAISGGGSEKLFF. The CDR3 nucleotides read TGTGCCATCAGTGGCGGAGGTAGTGAAAAACTGTTTTTT.

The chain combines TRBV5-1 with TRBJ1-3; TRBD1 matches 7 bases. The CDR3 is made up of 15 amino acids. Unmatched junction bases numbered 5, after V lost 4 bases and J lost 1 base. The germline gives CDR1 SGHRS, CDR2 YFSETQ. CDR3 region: CASSLQGDSGNTIYF. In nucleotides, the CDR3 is TGCGCCAGCAGCCTCCAGGGGGATTCTGGAAACACCATATATTTT.